The 14 T cell receptor beta chains in this list originate from one sample, sequenced in a study of cytomegalovirus exposure and HLA in healthy donors. Use of 60 Vbeta and 13 Jbeta primers characterized the PCR. Method: immunoSEQ multiplex PCR; TCRdb's copy keeps in-frame clones and lacks some. The table includes some 170,000 clones, about 80% detected once. Sequencing input: PBMCs. These receptors all stem from a man aged 35 to 55 in good health and CMV-seropositive.

This clone was seen a single time. The chain is built from TRBV7-8 and TRBJ2-7; 7 bases map to TRBD2. Germline trimming cut 4 bases from V and 0 bases from J; bases unmatched to any gene: 12. The CDR3 consists of 17 residues. Germline loops: CDR1 SGHVS, CDR2 FQNEAQ. CDR3: CASSYTGGGFPSYEQYF. CDR3 nucleotide sequence: TGTGCCAGCAGCTACACGGGGGGAGGGTTTCCCTCCTACGAGCAGTACTTC.

This clone has ten or more counts. J is TRBJ2-7 and V is TRBV6-5; 9 bases fit TRBD1. The CDR3 loop spans 15 amino acids. From germline, CDR1 is MNHEY and CDR2 SVGAGI. With 6 bases clipped from V and 5 bases from J, the junction kept 11 bases outside the gene matches. CDR3 residues: CASSKDRGSRNEQYF. CDR3 nucleotide sequence: TGTGCCAGCAGCAAGGACAGGGGAAGTAGGAACGAGCAGTACTTC.

The chain uses TRBV2 and TRBJ2-3; D remains unclear. The V and J ends lost 1 base and 6 bases respectively, with 11 bases between them. The CDR3 covers 14 residues. Per the germline V gene, CDR1 is SNHLY and CDR2 is FYNNEI. This chain's CDR3 is CASSEGSPVDTQYF. The CDR3 bases are TGTGCCAGCAGTGAAGGAAGTCCGGTGGATACGCAGTATTTT.

The chain is built from TRBV19 and TRBJ1-1; 9 bases align to TRBD1. The germline gives CDR1 LNHDA, CDR2 SQIVND (reference sequence). The CDR3 spans 13 residues. V shed 7 bases, J shed 8 bases, and the junction held 8 bases outside the gene matches. The DNA of the CDR3 is TGTGCCAGTACCTCGGGACAGGGCTTGGAAGCTTTCTTT. This encodes CASTSGQGLEAFF.

Here the CDR3 reads CATGRGNYNEQFF. CDR3 bases: TGTGCCACTGGCAGGGGCAATTACAATGAGCAGTTCTTC. The V call is TRBV13, the J call TRBJ2-1; a possible D gene is TRBD1 (6 bases). V shed 10 bases and J shed 4 bases, with 14 bases lying between them. This CDR3 is 13 amino acids long. CDR1 is PRHDT and CDR2 is FYEKMQ in the germline V gene (reference sequence).

This clone was observed a handful of times. The V gene is TRBV10-2, the J gene TRBJ1-1, with TRBD1 matching 8 bases. Germline CDR1 WSHSY, CDR2 SAAADI. This CDR3 is built from 12 residues. The V gene end was trimmed by 7 bases and the J gene end by 3 bases; junction bases not matched to a gene: 1. CDR3: CASTDRDTEAFF. The CDR3 DNA follows: TGCGCCAGCACGGACAGGGACACTGAAGCTTTCTTT.

This chain uses TRBV27 with TRBJ2-2; D call uncertain. The V gene lost 3 bases and the J gene lost 2 bases, with 10 bases spanning the gap. Germline V gene sequence: CDR1 MNHEY, CDR2 SMNVEV (reference sequence). This CDR3 region has 15 residues. Here the CDR3 DNA reads TGTGCCAGCAGTTTTAAGCTACCCAACACCGGGGAGCTGTTTTTT. It codes for CASSFKLPNTGELFF.

There are a few counts of this clone. The gene calls are TRBV19 and TRBJ1-4; 7 bases are a match to TRBD1. The CDR3 has 15 residues. CDR1 is LNHDA, CDR2 SQIVND, per germline (reference sequence). Trimming removed 4 bases from V and 7 bases from J; junction bases left unmatched: 9. This CDR3 is CASSRTTGSGEKLFF. CDR3 in DNA: TGTGCCAGTAGTAGAACGACAGGGAGTGGTGAAAAACTGTTTTTT.

This clone was seen a few times. The chain couples TRBV5-1 to TRBJ2-5; TRBD2 is a possible D gene (6 bases). Germline-derived CDR1 and CDR2 are SGHRS and YFSETQ. This CDR3 is built from 14 residues. V lost 7 bases and J 2 bases, leaving 15 bases between the germline ends. The CDR3 DNA is TGCGCCAGCTTCCCCTCGGCGGGACAAGAGACCCAGTACTTC. This gives the protein CASFPSAGQETQYF.

CDR3 region: CASSLGRHTEAFF. DNA for the CDR3: TGTGCCAGCAGCTTGGGGCGGCACACTGAAGCTTTCTTT. The chain couples TRBV5-6 to TRBJ1-1; D gene uncertain. Germline CDR1 reads SGHDT; CDR2 reads YYEEEE. The CDR3 is made up of 13 amino acids. Trimming took off 0 bases at V and 3 bases at J, with 6 bases between the two ends. Complete variable domain (other parts from reference TRBV5-6 and TRBJ1-1): DAGVTQSPTHLIKTRGQQVTLRCSPKSGHDTVSWYQQALGQGPQFIFQYYEEEERQRGNFPDRFSGHQFPNYSSELNVNALLLGDSALYLCASSLGRHTEAFFGQGTRLTVV.

The chain is built from TRBV11-3 and TRBJ2-5; TRBD2 agrees at 14 bases. The CDR3 sequence is 19 residues long. From germline, CDR1 is SGHNT and CDR2 YENEEA. Unmatched junction bases numbered 12, after V lost 1 base and J lost 5 bases. The CDR3 spells CASSLGIAGLAGVVETQYF. The CDR3 DNA is TGTGCCAGCAGCTTAGGGATAGCGGGACTAGCGGGAGTGGTTGAGACCCAGTACTTC.

There are a few counts of this clone. The V gene is TRBV11-2, the J gene TRBJ2-7, with D perhaps matching TRBD2 (5 bases). V gave up 1 base and J gave up 6 bases, with 7 bases separating them. The germline CDR1 and CDR2 sequences are SGHAT and FQNNGV. The CDR3 totals 12 residues. In DNA form, the CDR3 reads TGTGCCAGCAGCTTAGGAGGGTTCGAGCAGTACTTC. It translates to CASSLGGFEQYF.

DNA of the CDR3: TGTGCCAGCAGCGTAGGAAGTCTAAATCAGCCCCAGCATTTT. Translation: CASSVGSLNQPQHF. This chain joins TRBV9 and TRBJ1-5; D is uncertain. The CDR3 is made up of 14 amino acids. The V and J ends lost 0 bases and 4 bases respectively, with 8 bases between them. Germline-derived CDR1 and CDR2 are SGDLS and YYNGEE. Variable domain in full (rest from reference TRBV9 and TRBJ1-5): DSGVTQTPKHLITATGQRVTLRCSPRSGDLSVYWYQQSLDQGLQFLIQYYNGEERAKGNILERFSAQQFPDLHSELNLSSLELGDSALYFCASSVGSLNQPQHFGDGTRLSIL.

The J gene is TRBJ2-1, the V gene TRBV6-5; D might be TRBD1 (6 bases). Germline lookup yields CDR1 MNHEY and CDR2 SVGAGI. Between the trimmed V and J ends, which lost 0 bases and 9 bases, there was a span of 9 bases. CDR3 length: 13 amino acids. The CDR3, as DNA: TGTGCCAGCAGTTACTCCCAGGGGAGTGAGCAGTTCTTC. Amino acid sequence: CASSYSQGSEQFF.